This T cell receptor (beta chain) was captured in a study of blood T cell repertoires in COVID-19 (dated by TCRdb to 2020 to 2021). Background for the entire study: The collaborator samples originated in the United States, Italy and Spain and spanned the acute and convalescent phases of COVID-19. The repertoires were released in a freely available public database meant as a resource for research on the immune response to SARS-CoV-2. The prospective study material was composed of cDNA or gDNA derived from T cells, B-cell-depleted T cells, or PBMCs. The dataset comprised deeply sampled blood TCRbeta repertoires from subjects exposed to, actively infected with, or recovered from COVID-19. A de-identified subject ID, COVID-19 status, age in years and sex were almost always included in the sample metadata. Where available, HLA class I and class II types were obtained from metadata supplied by the sample provider rather than from assay-based typing. The samples were drawn from two sources: the first 160 participants of the ongoing ImmuneRACE study, and over 950 subjects contributed by 6 global collaborators.

Participants in the prospective study were enrolled through a virtual design, were aged about 18 to 89 years, and lived in roughly 24 United States geographic areas. In the prospective study, participants were assigned to cohorts based on the clinical history participants reported in a screening survey and a study questionnaire. In the prospective study, whole blood, serum and a nasopharyngeal or oropharyngeal swab were collected from each participant by mobile phlebotomists. Prospective study participants could optionally give additional blood draws and questionnaires over a roughly 2-month period. Before DNA extraction, blood samples from the prospective study were shipped at room temperature or frozen. Points on this clone: Its recognized antigen is unknown. Base qualities are missing; no much larger clone stands one base away.

Results the study describes overall, beyond this receptor: Clinical and demographic metadata were provided uncurated, with the amount varying by source and participant.

TCRbeta CDR3 regions were amplified from genomic DNA using the immunoSEQ Assay, a bias-controlled multiplex PCR. The published analysis was carried out like this. The number of nucleated cells in each sample was estimated by amplification of reference gene primers within the assay. To quantify the absolute abundance of each unique TCRbeta CDR3 rearrangement, sequence reads were collapsed and filtered. For each sample, productive Simpson clonality was calculated by taking the square root of Simpson's diversity index across productive rearrangements. Drawn from immuneACCESS, this table holds only the in-frame rearrangements with V and J called that TCRdb kept. Clones are partly lost; checked studies trace under half to an unresolved V gene and leave the rest unexplained. V and J calls and clone size are those listed in that table; D and trimming were worked out from the DNA. A total of roughly 260,000 clones appear in this sample, 90% to 95% of them only once. The ten top clones hold approximately 1.2% of the sample.

For CDR1 and CDR2, the germline V gene (reference sequence) lists LGHDT and YNNKEL. From the cysteine up to the phenylalanine, the CDR3 has a length of 14 residues. Only the CDR3 DNA is retained, 42 bases long and in frame from the first base. V is pruned by 4 bases and J by 9 bases, leaving 11 bases of the junction without a gene match. The clonotype was recovered from a human donor in a cohort exposed to, infected with or recovered from COVID-19 (not recorded which). The donor label of this sample is uncertain. The chain was built from TRBV3-1 (or the pseudogene TRBV3-2) and TRBJ2-7; a stretch of 8 junction bases matches TRBD1. Sequenced input: PBMCs or T cells enriched from blood (not recorded which). The base sequence is TGTGCCAGCAGCCCGAAGGGGGCAGGGGGCGCGCAGTACTTC. Translation gives CASSPKGAGGAQYF.